The TCR beta chain described here comes from a study of blood T cell repertoires in COVID-19. The V gene's germline CDR1 is MGHDK and CDR2 SYGVNS. V lost 2 bases to trimming and J lost 0 bases, with 11 bases between them. The CDR3 has 16 amino acids. Assay used: immunoSEQ multiplex PCR; TCRdb lists only in-frame clones, some missing. The sample has 350,000 to 450,000 clones; approximately 91% are singletons. The sequencing input was PBMCs or T cells enriched from blood (not recorded which). J is TRBJ1-3 and V is TRBV25-1; D perhaps matches TRBD1 (5 bases). The source of this sequence is a woman aged 40 to 50 who had been exposed to COVID-19. CDR3 DNA: TGTGCCAGCAGTGAACCCACAGGCTACTCTGGAAACACCATATATTTT. It encodes CASSEPTGYSGNTIYF.